These T cell receptor beta chains were read from a single sample in a study of shared clonotypes between healthy human individuals. Assay: immunoSEQ multiplex PCR; the TCRdb copy retains only in-frame clones and omits some. The data contain under 2.5 million clones, about nine tenths of them singletons. Sequencing was done on a sample of naive CD4+ T cells from PBMCs. All receptors derive from a man younger than 30 in good health. Some clones in this sample may be carry-over from other donors' samples. Each CDR3 is given with its conserved first and last residue. Each record gives: clone size, V gene, J gene, D gene, CDR3 DNA, CDR3 protein. A D gene is named only where the DNA matches it firmly. Clone size is shown for a subset of rows, as once, few, many or a class of expanded clone.

>-|TRBV7-9|TRBJ2-2|TRBD2
TGTGCCAGCAGCTCGACTAGCGGGAAGGAGCTGTTTTTT
CASSSTSGKELFF
>-|TRBV19|TRBJ2-7|TRBD1
TGTGCCAGCTCCTCGAGGGACAGCCCTGGCAAGCAGTACTTC
CASSSRDSPGKQYF
>once|TRBV27|TRBJ2-7|TRBD2
TGTGCCAGCAGTCTTAGTAGCGGGACCCGCAGGTACGAGCAGTACTTC
CASSLSSGTRRYEQYF
>-|TRBV19|TRBJ2-7|TRBD1
TGTGCCAGTAGTATATCCGGGACAGGGAGTGCCTACGAGCAGTACTTC
CASSISGTGSAYEQYF
>-|TRBV19|TRBJ1-2|-
TGTGCCAGTCACATGGGGGAGAAAAAGGGGGATGGCTACACCTTC
CASHMGEKKGDGYTF
>-|TRBV5-6|TRBJ2-7|-
TGTGCCAGCAGCCCCGGCCCCGTTGGTTTGTGGTACGAGCAGTACTTC
CASSPGPVGLWYEQYF
>-|TRBV4-2|TRBJ2-3|-
TGTGCCAGCAGCCAAGCCGGACTCACGGATACGCAGTATTTT
CASSQAGLTDTQYF
>-|TRBV28|TRBJ2-3|-
TGTGCCAGCAGTTTGCCCAGGGGAGGGACAGATACGCAGTATTTT
CASSLPRGGTDTQYF
>once|TRBV6-1|TRBJ2-3|TRBD1
TGTGCCAGCAGTGAGTCGGGGACAGGGGCCCGTTTCACAGATACGCAGTATTTT
CASSESGTGARFTDTQYF
>-|TRBV10-1|TRBJ1-1|-
TGCGCCAGCAGTGAGTCGAACGGGGTTGACACTGAAGCTTTCTTT
CASSESNGVDTEAFF
>-|TRBV6-6|TRBJ1-2|-
TGTGCCAGCAGTCCAAGGCCCTGGGACTATGGCTACACCTTC
CASSPRPWDYGYTF
>-|TRBV6-6|TRBJ2-1|-
TGTGCCAGCAGTTATCACCGGGACGGATCCTACAATGAGCAGTTCTTC
CASSYHRDGSYNEQFF
>-|TRBV6-1|TRBJ2-3|TRBD2
TGTGCCAGCAGGCTGGGAGGGTTCCACACAGATACGCAGTATTTT
CASRLGGFHTDTQYF
>-|TRBV5-8|TRBJ1-2|-
TGTGCCAGCAGCTTGGATAGGCAGGGCGACTATGGCTACACCTTC
CASSLDRQGDYGYTF
>-|TRBV30|TRBJ2-5|-
TGTGCCCTAAACAGGGTGCAGGAGACCCAGTACTTC
CALNRVQETQYF
>-|TRBV11-2|TRBJ2-7|TRBD2
TGTGCCAGCAGCCAGACTAGCGGGAGGGCCGGGTGGTCCTACGAGCAGTACTTC
CASSQTSGRAGWSYEQYF
>-|TRBV5-8|TRBJ2-3|TRBD1
TGTGCCAGCAGCTCCGGACAGGGTGCTAGCACAGATACGCAGTATTTT
CASSSGQGASTDTQYF
>-|TRBV5-5|TRBJ2-1|-
TGTGCCAGCAGCACAAATGGGGCGAACCCCTACAATGAGCAGTTCTTC
CASSTNGANPYNEQFF
>-|TRBV5-1|TRBJ2-5|TRBD1
TGCGCCAGCATCGCGACAGGGCAAGAGACCCAGTACTTC
CASIATGQETQYF
>-|TRBV7-8|TRBJ2-7|TRBD1
TGTGCCAGCAGCTTAGGAGGCGGACAGGCCTACGAGCAGTACTTC
CASSLGGGQAYEQYF
>-|TRBV27|TRBJ1-3|-
TGTGCCAGCAGACCTCAGAATGGAAACACCATATATTTT
CASRPQNGNTIYF
>-|TRBV27|TRBJ2-5|-
TGTGCCAGCAGTCCGCAGGGGGGGTATGGGACCCAGTACTTC
CASSPQGGYGTQYF
>-|TRBV7-9|TRBJ1-3|TRBD1
TGTGCCAGCAGCCCACAGGGGGCCGTCTCTGGAAACACCATATATTTT
CASSPQGAVSGNTIYF
>-|TRBV5-1|TRBJ2-3|TRBD2
TGCGCCAGCAGCTTAGGGCTCACGGGAGGGACCGAAGATACGCAGTATTTT
CASSLGLTGGTEDTQYF
>-|TRBV7-9|TRBJ2-6|-
TGTGCCAGCAGCCCTCCAGGGTCCGGGGCCAACGTCCTGACTTTC
CASSPPGSGANVLTF
>-|TRBV25-1|TRBJ2-7|TRBD1
TGTGCCAGCAGTGTGACAGGGGGTCGATCGGAGCAGTACTTC
CASSVTGGRSEQYF
>-|TRBV2|TRBJ1-2|-
TGTGCCAGCAGTCAGTATAGCTATGGCTACACCTTC
CASSQYSYGYTF